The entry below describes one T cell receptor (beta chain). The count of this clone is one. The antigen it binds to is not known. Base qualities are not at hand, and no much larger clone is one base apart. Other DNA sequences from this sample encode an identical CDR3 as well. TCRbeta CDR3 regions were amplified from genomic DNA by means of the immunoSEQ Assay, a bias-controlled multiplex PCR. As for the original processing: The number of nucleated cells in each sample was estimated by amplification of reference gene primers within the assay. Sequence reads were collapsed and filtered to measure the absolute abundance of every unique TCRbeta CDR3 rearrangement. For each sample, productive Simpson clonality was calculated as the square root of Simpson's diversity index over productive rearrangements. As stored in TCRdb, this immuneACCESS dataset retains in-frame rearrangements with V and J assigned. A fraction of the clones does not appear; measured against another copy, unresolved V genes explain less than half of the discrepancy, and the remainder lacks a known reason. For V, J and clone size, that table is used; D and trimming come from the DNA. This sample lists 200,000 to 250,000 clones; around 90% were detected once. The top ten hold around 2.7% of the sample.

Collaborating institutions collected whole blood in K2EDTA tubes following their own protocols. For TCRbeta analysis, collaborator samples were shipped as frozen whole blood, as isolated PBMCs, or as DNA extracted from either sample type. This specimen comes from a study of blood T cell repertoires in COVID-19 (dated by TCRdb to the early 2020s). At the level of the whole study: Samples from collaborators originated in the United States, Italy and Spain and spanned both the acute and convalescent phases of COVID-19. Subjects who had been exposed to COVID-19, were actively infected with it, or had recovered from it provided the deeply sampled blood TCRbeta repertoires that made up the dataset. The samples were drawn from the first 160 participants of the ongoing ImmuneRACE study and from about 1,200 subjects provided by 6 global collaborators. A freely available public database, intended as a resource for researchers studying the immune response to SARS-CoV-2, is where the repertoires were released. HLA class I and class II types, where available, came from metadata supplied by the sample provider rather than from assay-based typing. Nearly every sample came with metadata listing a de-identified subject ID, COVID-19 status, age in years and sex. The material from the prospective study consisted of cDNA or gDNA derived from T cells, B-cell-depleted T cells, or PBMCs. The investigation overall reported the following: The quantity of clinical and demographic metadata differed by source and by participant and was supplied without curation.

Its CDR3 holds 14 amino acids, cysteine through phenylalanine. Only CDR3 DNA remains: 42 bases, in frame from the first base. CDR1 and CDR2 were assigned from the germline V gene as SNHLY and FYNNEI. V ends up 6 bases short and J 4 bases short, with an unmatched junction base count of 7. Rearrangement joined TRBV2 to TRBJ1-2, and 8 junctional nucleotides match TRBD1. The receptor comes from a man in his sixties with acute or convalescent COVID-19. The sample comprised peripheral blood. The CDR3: CASRGGQGFYGYTF. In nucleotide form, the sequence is TGTGCCAGCAGGGGCGGACAGGGTTTCTATGGCTACACCTTC.